The clone carrying this T cell receptor (beta chain) was seen a handful of times. This record belongs to a study of T-cell memory formation after mild COVID-19. This CDR3 is 13 amino acids long. Germline CDR1 is SGHTA and CDR2 is FQGNSA. V was pared by 4 bases and J by 6 bases, with 11 bases between. 5'RACE with constant-segment primers built TCRalpha and TCRbeta cDNA libraries with UMIs. TCRdb processed the 5' RACE reads anew with MiXCR; each CDR3 protein has one entry. Of 470,000 or so distinct CDR3 sequences in the sample, roughly 18% were seen once. This TCR was sampled from a man younger than 35 who had mild COVID-19 (a few samples of this study predate the infection). Cell type and time point are not known. Sequenced sample: PBMCs or a T cell subset sorted from them (not recorded which). V and J are TRBV7-2 and TRBJ2-3; a weak D match, TRBD1 (5 bases). CDR3 loop: CASSSTHRDTQYF. The CDR3 coding sequence is TGTGCCAGCAGCTCAACCCACAGGGATACGCAGTATTTT.